Listed here are 14 T cell receptor beta chains from one sample, sequenced in a study of T cells in Graves' hyperthyroidism and ophthalmopathy. Amplification of TCR beta CDR3 regions was performed using RNA transcripts as template. TCR CDR3 underwent first-round RT-PCR with the HTBI primer set. TCRdb fed the multiplex PCR reads into MiXCR, producing one record per CDR3 protein. The sample shows over 350,000 distinct CDR3 sequences, roughly 14% of them seen only once. The sequenced material came from blood. All receptors come from a man aged 18 to 29 with Graves' ophthalmopathy.

This sequence joins TRBV19 and TRBJ1-2; D gene unclear. Trimming stripped 11 bases from V and 4 bases from J, with 17 bases between. This CDR3 has 13 amino acids. Germline V gene sequence: CDR1 LNHDA, CDR2 SQIVND (reference sequence). CDR3 sequence: CASSRERGYGYTF. The CDR3 nucleotides read TGTGCCTCGAGTAGGGAGCGGGGCTATGGCTACACCTTC.

This clonotype has at least ten counts. The chain combines TRBV20-1 with TRBJ2-3; TRBD1 agrees at 7 bases. The CDR3 totals 13 residues. Trimming took 6 bases from V and 3 from J; bases not matched to a gene: 6. Germline V gene data show CDR1 as DFQATT and CDR2 as SNEGSKA (reference sequence). The CDR3 DNA is TGCAGTGCCCCCCCGACAGGGACAGATACGCAGTATTTT. This codes for CSAPPTGTDTQYF.

The chain has TRBV24-1 and TRBJ2-7; D not resolved. CDR1 and CDR2 from the germline V gene are KGHDR and SFDVKD. The CDR3 consists of 11 residues. V lost 4 bases and J 5 bases, leaving 5 bases between the germline ends. This CDR3 reads CATSDLNEQYF. The CDR3 coding sequence is TGTGCCACCAGTGACTTAAACGAGCAGTACTTC.

This clonotype was detected ten times or more. The chain couples TRBV11-2 to TRBJ2-5, with no clear D. This CDR3 has 12 residues. Looked up from germline, CDR1 is SGHAT and CDR2 is FQNNGV. V lost 0 bases and J lost 6, with 5 bases in between. The CDR3 DNA is TGTGCCAGCAGCTTAGATCCCAAGACCCAGTACTTC. Its translation is CASSLDPKTQYF.

In DNA, the CDR3 is TGCGCCAGCAGCTTGGGACACCCCTATGAAGAGCAGTACTTC. This encodes CASSLGHPYEEQYF. The chain employs TRBV5-1 and TRBJ2-7, with unresolved D. CDR1 is SGHRS and CDR2 is YFSETQ in the germline V gene. The ends were cut back, 0 bases at V and 7 bases at J, with 14 bases in the middle. The CDR3 is 14 amino acids.

This clonotype was recorded a few times. V gene TRBV9 combines with J gene TRBJ2-1; 8 bases are shared with TRBD2. Germline assignment: CDR1 SGDLS and CDR2 YYNGEE. The trim removed 0 bases at V and 15 bases at J, leaving 11 bases unmatched. The CDR3 spans 14 residues. CDR3 sequence (DNA): TGTGCCAGCAGCGTAGCTACCGGGGGGGCAGATAGGTTCTTC. It specifies CASSVATGGADRFF.

The chain links TRBV4-1 to TRBJ1-5; D not resolved. CDR1 and CDR2 from the germline V gene are MGHRA and YSYEKL. The CDR3 has 18 residues. V lost 7 bases and J 6 bases, leaving 28 bases between the germline ends. Written as DNA, the CDR3 is TGCGCCAGCAATACAATTTTTCTCCCGGCGGGGAATCCTCAGCCCCAGCATTTT. Protein: CASNTIFLPAGNPQPQHF.

Ten or more counts support this clonotype. The chain links TRBV18 to TRBJ2-1; TRBD1 aligns across 8 bases. The J segment lost 9 bases and the V segment lost 3 bases, leaving 10 bases of the junction unmatched. Germline V lookup: CDR1 KGHSH, CDR2 LQKENI. The CDR3 extends over 15 amino acids. The CDR3 DNA is TGTGCCAGCTCACCGGACAGGGTGGGTATCGCTGAGCAGTTCTTC. Protein: CASSPDRVGIAEQFF.

This clonotype was observed a handful of times. The chain carries TRBV25-1 and TRBJ2-7, with D tentatively TRBD1 (6 bases). The CDR3 extends over 13 amino acids. Trimming left V 2 bases short and J 6 bases short, with 11 bases between. Germline CDR1 reads MGHDK; CDR2 reads SYGVNS. Here the CDR3 DNA reads TGTGCCAGCAGTGAAGGGGGCAGAGGCGAGCAGTACTTC. Protein: CASSEGGRGEQYF.

This clonotype has ten or more counts. This rearrangement joins TRBV13 to TRBJ1-6; TRBD1 matches 9 bases. The CDR3 sequence is 17 residues long. Germline CDR1 and CDR2: PRHDT and FYEKMQ (reference sequence). The junction had 12 bases not matched to a gene; V was cut back by 5 bases and J by 7 bases. CDR3 region: CASSLATGGHSNSPLHF. CDR3 in DNA: TGTGCCAGCAGCCTAGCAACAGGGGGCCATTCAAATTCACCCCTCCACTTT.

V gene TRBV19 combines with J gene TRBJ2-1; 9 positions match TRBD2. This CDR3 is built from 15 residues. Germline lookup yields CDR1 LNHDA and CDR2 SQIVND (reference sequence). Trimming took 1 base from V and 4 from J; bases not matched to a gene: 2. The DNA for the CDR3 is TGTGCCAGTAGTATAGCTAGCGGGATTTACAATGAGCAGTTCTTC. Amino acids: CASSIASGIYNEQFF.

The chain recombines TRBV12-3 or TRBV12-4 with TRBJ2-7, with D possibly being TRBD1 or TRBD2 (6 bases each). Deletions cut 6 bases from V and 1 base from J, with 13 bases between. The CDR3 length is 14 residues. The CDR3 here is CASRPTGRSYEQYF. The CDR3 DNA reads TGTGCCAGCAGGCCTACAGGGAGGTCCTACGAGCAGTACTTC.

The CDR3 sequence is CASSMGLAGGDQETQYF. The CDR3 DNA reads TGTGCCAGTAGTATGGGACTAGCGGGAGGGGACCAAGAGACCCAGTACTTC. The rearrangement uses TRBV19 and TRBJ2-5, with TRBD2 matching 16 bases. The junction had 1 base not matched to a gene; V was cut back by 3 bases and J by 0 bases. The CDR3 length is 17 residues. Germline assignment: CDR1 LNHDA and CDR2 SQIVND (reference sequence).

This clonotype occurred a few times. This chain uses TRBV20-1 with TRBJ1-2, with D unresolved. The V end was cut by 5 bases, the J end by 7 bases, with 8 bases between. The CDR3 extends over 10 amino acids. Germline CDR1 DFQATT, CDR2 SNEGSKA (reference sequence). As DNA, the CDR3 is TGCAGTGCTTCGTATGCTGGCTACACCTTC. It encodes CSASYAGYTF.